The 25 T cell receptor beta chains below come from one sample, sequenced in a study of cytotoxic CD8 clonotypes in ibrutinib-treated CLL (dated by TCRdb to the early 2020s). Sample time point, as interpreted from the label and publication: approximately eleven months on ibrutinib. Receptor libraries were prepared by the immunoSEQ multiplex PCR assay. The table comes from immuneACCESS by way of TCRdb, which keeps in-frame sequences with V and J called. Part of the clones is missing from these tables; in studies checked, under half for an unresolved V gene and the rest for unknown reasons. For this sample there are 150,000 or so clones; about 80% appear just once. The top ten clones comprise over 10% of the sample. The specimen comprised PBMCs, sampled after 12 months of ibrutinib treatment. These receptors were collected from a human donor with chronic lymphocytic leukemia.

This sequence joins TRBV7-9 and TRBJ2-1, with 7 nucleotides matching TRBD1. The V gene's germline CDR1 is SEHNR and CDR2 FQNEAQ (reference sequence). Trimming removed 7 bases from V and 3 bases from J; junction bases left unmatched: 21. CDR3 length equals 19 residues. The CDR3 reads CASTSNRDSILLFYNEQFF. The CDR3 nucleotides are TGTGCCAGCACCTCAAATCGGGACAGCATACTTCTTTTCTACAATGAGCAGTTCTTC.

The genes are TRBV10-1 and TRBJ2-3; 10 bases are shared with TRBD1. With 5 bases clipped from V and 2 bases from J, the junction kept 4 bases outside the gene matches. Germline V gene data show CDR1 as WNHNN and CDR2 as SYGVQD (reference sequence). The CDR3 is 15 residues long. The CDR3 here is CASSPGTGVTDTQYF. The CDR3 DNA is TGCGCCAGCAGTCCCGGGACAGGGGTCACAGATACGCAGTATTTT.

The V call is TRBV4-2, the J call TRBJ1-2, with D possibly TRBD1 on 6 matching bases. The V and J ends lost 5 bases and 5 bases respectively, with 12 bases between them. The CDR3 contains 13 residues. Germline V CDR1 and CDR2: LGHNA, YNFKEQ. In DNA form, the CDR3 reads TGTGCCAGCAGCGAACAGGGCGGGTATGGCTACACCTTC. Encoded protein: CASSEQGGYGYTF.

The CDR3 DNA sequence: TGTGCCACCCGACGGCCGCTAGCGGGAGGCACAGATACGCAGTATTTT. Protein: CATRRPLAGGTDTQYF. V is TRBV15 and J is TRBJ2-3, with 10 bases that match TRBD2. This CDR3 is 16 amino acids long. V shed 8 bases, J shed 1 base, and the junction held 9 bases outside the gene matches. Germline V CDR1 and CDR2: LNHNV, YYDKDF (reference sequence).

The chain recombines TRBV27 with TRBJ2-1, with 9 bases identical to TRBD2. Germline assignment: CDR1 MNHEY and CDR2 SMNVEV (reference sequence). The CDR3 totals 15 residues. V lost 8 bases, J lost 1 base, and 6 bases stayed unmatched. The CDR3 sequence: CASQKAGGSYNEQFF. The CDR3 DNA follows: TGTGCCAGCCAAAAAGCGGGAGGTTCCTACAATGAGCAGTTCTTC.

This clone was picked up one time. This chain joins TRBV25-1 and TRBJ2-3; 7 bases fit TRBD2. V lost 6 bases to trimming and J lost 5 bases; unmatched junction nucleotides: 8. The germline V gene has CDR1 MGHDK and CDR2 SYGVNS. The CDR3 loop spans 14 amino acids. CDR3 residues: CASREGGSGDTQYF. In DNA, the CDR3 is TGTGCCAGCAGGGAAGGCGGGAGTGGAGATACGCAGTATTTT.

V usage is TRBV6-5 and J usage is TRBJ1-5; D call uncertain. Deletions cut 4 bases from V and 6 bases from J, with 16 bases between. This CDR3 is 15 amino acids long. Germline-derived CDR1 and CDR2 are MNHEY and SVGAGI. CDR3 sequence reads: CASSFSPGNGQPQHF. The CDR3 DNA reads TGTGCCAGCAGTTTCTCGCCGGGGAATGGTCAGCCCCAGCATTTT.

In its sample, this clone was seen once. This rearrangement joins TRBV7-2 to TRBJ2-5; 11 bases agree with TRBD2. J was trimmed by 0 bases and V by 5 bases; bases with no gene match: 11. Per the germline V gene, CDR1 is SGHTA and CDR2 is FQGNSA. The CDR3 spans 18 residues. CDR3 nucleotides: TGTGCCAGCAGCCCGATCCGCACTAGCGGGGGCTACCAAGAGACCCAGTACTTC. Protein sequence: CASSPIRTSGGYQETQYF.

The gene calls are TRBV4-3 and TRBJ2-3; D may be TRBD1 (5 bases). The germline gives CDR1 LGHNA, CDR2 YSLEER. The CDR3 has 13 amino acids. The V end lost 4 bases, the J end lost 5 bases, and 10 bases lay between the germline ends. The CDR3 loop reads CASSLVGEDTQYF. CDR3 sequence (DNA): TGCGCCAGCAGCCTCGTAGGGGAAGATACGCAGTATTTT.

The V call is TRBV6-5, the J call TRBJ2-7; 9 bases line up with TRBD2. The CDR3 consists of 15 residues. CDR1 and CDR2 (germline): MNHEY, SVGAGI. Trimming cost V 4 bases and J 2 bases; bases outside gene matches: 6. Written as DNA, the CDR3 is TGTGCCAGCAGTTCGACTAGCGGTCAACCCTACGAGCAGTACTTC. Encoded protein: CASSSTSGQPYEQYF.

The chain employs TRBV5-1 and TRBJ2-3; 7 positions match TRBD2. The CDR3 has 13 residues. With 4 bases clipped from V and 1 base from J, the junction kept 0 bases outside the gene matches. CDR1 and CDR2 from the germline V gene are SGHRS and YFSETQ. As DNA, the CDR3 is TGCGCCAGCAGCACTAGCGGCACAGATACGCAGTATTTT. This sequence encodes CASSTSGTDTQYF.

The chain recombines TRBV27 with TRBJ1-4; possible D gene TRBD1, 6 bases. Germline V lookup: CDR1 MNHEY, CDR2 SMNVEV (reference sequence). The CDR3 totals 16 residues. V gave up 6 bases and J gave up 6 bases, with 20 bases separating them. The CDR3 loop is CASSRGTRGLDEKLFF. Written as DNA, the CDR3 is TGTGCCAGCAGCCGAGGGACACGGGGTCTGGATGAAAAACTGTTTTTT.

This chain links TRBV2 with TRBJ1-2; maybe TRBD1 (5 bases). Trimming pared 1 base from V and 4 bases from J, leaving 16 bases between. Germline lookup yields CDR1 SNHLY and CDR2 FYNNEI. The CDR3 loop spans 16 amino acids. In DNA form, the CDR3 reads TGTGCCAGCAGTGAAGAGGGCCGTCAGGGATTCTATGGCTACACCTTC. This encodes CASSEEGRQGFYGYTF.

The rearrangement joins TRBV6-1 to TRBJ2-7, with D perhaps TRBD2 (6 bases). The V end was cut by 5 bases, the J end by 4 bases, with 15 bases between. This CDR3 contains 14 residues. The V gene's germline CDR1 is MNHNS and CDR2 SASEGT. As DNA, the CDR3 is TGTGCCAGCAGTCCCCGCGGGGATCGTTACGAGCAGTACTTC. Amino acid sequence: CASSPRGDRYEQYF.

This clone has only a few counts. The chain couples TRBV11-2 to TRBJ2-7, with 10 bases lining up with TRBD1. CDR1 and CDR2 (germline): SGHAT, FQNNGV. This CDR3 contains 16 residues. The V segment lost 3 bases and the J segment 5 bases; nucleotides outside the gene matches: 10. CDR3 region: CASSLGGTGVTHEQYF. DNA of the CDR3: TGTGCCAGCAGCTTGGGTGGGACAGGGGTAACCCACGAGCAGTACTTC.

The rearrangement joins TRBV2 to TRBJ2-7, with 7 bases identical to TRBD2. V trimming: 2 bases; J trimming: 4 bases; junction bases outside the gene matches: 11. Germline assignment: CDR1 SNHLY and CDR2 FYNNEI. The CDR3 is made up of 16 amino acids. CDR3 protein: CASSESPGLVSYEQYF. CDR3 nucleotide sequence: TGTGCCAGCAGTGAATCCCCCGGACTAGTGTCTTACGAGCAGTACTTC.

The chain links TRBV6-4 to TRBJ2-1; the match to TRBD2 covers 8 bases. Trimming at V came to 4 bases and at J to 2 bases, leaving 4 bases not matched to a gene. CDR1 is MRHNA and CDR2 is SNTAGT in the germline V gene. The CDR3 spans 15 residues. This chain's CDR3 is CASSGELAAYNEQFF. CDR3 DNA sequence: TGTGCCAGCAGTGGGGAACTAGCGGCCTACAATGAGCAGTTCTTC.

The chain couples TRBV18 to TRBJ1-2, with D possibly being TRBD1 (6 bases). CDR3 length: 14 residues. Germline values: CDR1 KGHSH, CDR2 LQKENI. The V end was cut by 0 bases, the J end by 2 bases, with 7 bases between. The CDR3 DNA sequence: TGTGCCAGCTCACCACCGGGGGGCAACTATGGCTACACCTTC. This translates into CASSPPGGNYGYTF.

This rearrangement joins TRBV9 to TRBJ1-3; D call uncertain. The germline CDR1 and CDR2 sequences are SGDLS and YYNGEE. This CDR3 comprises 15 residues. The V gene lost 3 bases and the J gene lost 0 bases, with 10 bases spanning the gap. CDR3 residues: CASSAYGLSGNTIYF. CDR3 in DNA: TGTGCCAGCAGCGCCTATGGACTCTCTGGAAACACCATATATTTT.

The chain couples TRBV7-6 to TRBJ2-1, with 13 bases fitting TRBD2. The CDR3 sequence is 16 residues long. From germline, CDR1 is SGHVS and CDR2 FNYEAQ. The trim removed 5 bases at V and 9 bases at J, leaving 10 bases unmatched. In DNA, the CDR3 is TGTGCCAGCAGCATACTAGCGGGAGGGGCTCTGGGTGAGCAGTTCTTC. It yields the protein CASSILAGGALGEQFF.

The chain has TRBV5-4 and TRBJ2-5; 7 bases agree with TRBD1. V lost 3 bases, J lost 5 bases, and 7 bases stayed unmatched. The CDR3 extends over 14 amino acids. In germline, CDR1 is SGHNT, CDR2 YYREEE (reference sequence). CDR3 region: CASSSGQAQETQYF. As DNA, the CDR3 is TGTGCCAGCAGCTCAGGACAGGCTCAGGAGACCCAGTACTTC.

As concerns this clone: One end of the junction is discordant with germline, which a read error may explain. The chain couples TRBV7-8 to TRBJ2-7; D might be TRBD2 (5 bases). The CDR3 sequence is 15 residues long. The germline V gene has CDR1 SGHVS and CDR2 FQNEAQ. CDR3 protein: CASRLARGKGYEQYF. In DNA form, the CDR3 reads TGTGCCAGCAGATTAGCACGGGGAAAAGGTTACGAGCAGTACTTC.

The rearrangement links TRBV6-5 to TRBJ1-2; 9 nucleotides line up with TRBD1. V lost 5 bases and J lost 5; bases outside the gene matches: 6. The CDR3 runs to 14 residues. Germline loops: CDR1 MNHEY, CDR2 SVGAGI. The CDR3 DNA sequence: TGTGCCAGCAGTGGGGACAGGGAGGAGTATGGCTACACCTTC. Amino acids: CASSGDREEYGYTF.

The J gene is TRBJ2-1, the V gene TRBV19, with D perhaps matching TRBD1 or TRBD2 (5 bases each). Trimming removed 3 bases from V and 5 bases from J, with 14 bases in between. CDR1 is LNHDA and CDR2 is SQIVND in the germline V gene (reference sequence). CDR3 size: 15 residues. CDR3 sequence (DNA): TGTGCCAGTAGTATGAGGGGCTTTTCCCACAATGAGCAGTTCTTC. This encodes CASSMRGFSHNEQFF. Supplemented by reference TRBV19 and TRBJ2-1, the full variable domain reads DGGITQSPKYLFRKEGQNVTLSCEQNLNHDAMYWYRQDPGQGLRLIYYSQIVNDFQKGDIAEGYSVSREKKESFPLTVTSAQKNPTAFYLCASSMRGFSHNEQFFGPGTRLTVL.

The chain recombines TRBV7-2 with TRBJ2-7; TRBD2 agrees at 7 bases. Looked up from germline, CDR1 is SGHTA and CDR2 is FQGNSA. J was trimmed by 3 bases and V by 5 bases; bases with no gene match: 10. The CDR3 covers 15 residues. The CDR3 sequence is CASSPGDGRYYEQYF. The CDR3 bases are TGTGCCAGCAGCCCGGGGGACGGGAGGTACTACGAGCAGTACTTC.